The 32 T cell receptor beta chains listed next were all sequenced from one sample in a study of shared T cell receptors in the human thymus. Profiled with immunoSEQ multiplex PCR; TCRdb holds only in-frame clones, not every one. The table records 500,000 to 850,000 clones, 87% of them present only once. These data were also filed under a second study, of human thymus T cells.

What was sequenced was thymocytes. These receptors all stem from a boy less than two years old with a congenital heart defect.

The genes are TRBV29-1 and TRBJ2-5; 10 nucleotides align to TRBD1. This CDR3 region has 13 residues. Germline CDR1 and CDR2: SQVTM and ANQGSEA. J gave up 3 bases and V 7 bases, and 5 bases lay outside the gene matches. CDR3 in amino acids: CSAQGQGEETQYF. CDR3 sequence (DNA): TGCAGCGCTCAAGGACAGGGGGAAGAGACCCAGTACTTC.

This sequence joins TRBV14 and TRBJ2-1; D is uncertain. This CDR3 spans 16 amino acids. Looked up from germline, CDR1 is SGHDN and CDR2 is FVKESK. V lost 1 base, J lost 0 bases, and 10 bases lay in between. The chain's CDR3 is CASSQGSPSSYNEQFF. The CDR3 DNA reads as TGTGCCAGCAGCCAAGGGTCCCCTAGCTCCTACAATGAGCAGTTCTTC.

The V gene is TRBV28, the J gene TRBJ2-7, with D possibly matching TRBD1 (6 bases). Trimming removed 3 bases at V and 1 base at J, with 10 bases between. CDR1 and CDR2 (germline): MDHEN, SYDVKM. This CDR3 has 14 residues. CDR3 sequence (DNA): TGTGCCAGCAGTTTCCCCGGACAGTCCTACGAGCAGTACTTC. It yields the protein CASSFPGQSYEQYF. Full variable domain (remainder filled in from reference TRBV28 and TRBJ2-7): DVKVTQSSRYLVKRTGEKVFLECVQDMDHENMFWYRQDPGLGLRLIYFSYDVKMKEKGDIPEGYSVSREKKERFSLILESASTNQTSMYLCASSFPGQSYEQYFGPGTRLTVT.

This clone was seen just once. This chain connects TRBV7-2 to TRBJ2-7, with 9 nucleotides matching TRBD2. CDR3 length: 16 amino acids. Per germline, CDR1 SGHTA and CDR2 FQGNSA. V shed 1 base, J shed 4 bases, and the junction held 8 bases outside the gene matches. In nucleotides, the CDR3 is TGTGCCAGCAGCTTAGTAGCGGGAGCGGTAACGTACGAGCAGTACTTC. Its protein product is CASSLVAGAVTYEQYF.

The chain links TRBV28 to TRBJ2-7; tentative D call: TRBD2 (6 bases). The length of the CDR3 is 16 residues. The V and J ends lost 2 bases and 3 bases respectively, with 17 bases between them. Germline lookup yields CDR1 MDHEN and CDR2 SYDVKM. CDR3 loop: CASSLVSGGDLYEQYF. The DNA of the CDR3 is TGTGCCAGCAGTTTAGTATCGGGCGGGGACCTCTACGAGCAGTACTTC. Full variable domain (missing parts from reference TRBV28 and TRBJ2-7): DVKVTQSSRYLVKRTGEKVFLECVQDMDHENMFWYRQDPGLGLRLIYFSYDVKMKEKGDIPEGYSVSREKKERFSLILESASTNQTSMYLCASSLVSGGDLYEQYFGPGTRLTVT.

DNA for the CDR3: TGTGCCAGCAGCCTCCCGGGACAGGGGGATGAGCAGTTCTTC. Translation: CASSLPGQGDEQFF. This chain joins TRBV6-6 and TRBJ2-1, with 11 positions matching TRBD1. CDR1 MNHNY and CDR2 SVGAGI come from the germline V gene (reference sequence). The CDR3 has 14 residues. V was pared by 6 bases and J by 8 bases, with 6 bases of the junction left unmatched.

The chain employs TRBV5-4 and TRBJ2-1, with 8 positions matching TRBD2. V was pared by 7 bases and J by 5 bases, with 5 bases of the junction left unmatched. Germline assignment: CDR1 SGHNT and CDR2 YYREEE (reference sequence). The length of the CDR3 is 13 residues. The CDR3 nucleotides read TGTGCCAGCTTGCGGGAGGCAGACAATGAGCAGTTCTTC. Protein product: CASLREADNEQFF. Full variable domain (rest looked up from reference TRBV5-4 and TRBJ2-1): ETGVTQSPTHLIKTRGQQVTLRCSSQSGHNTVSWYQQALGQGPQFIFQYYREEENGRGNFPPRFSGLQFPNYSSELNVNALELDDSALYLCASLREADNEQFFGPGTRLTVL.

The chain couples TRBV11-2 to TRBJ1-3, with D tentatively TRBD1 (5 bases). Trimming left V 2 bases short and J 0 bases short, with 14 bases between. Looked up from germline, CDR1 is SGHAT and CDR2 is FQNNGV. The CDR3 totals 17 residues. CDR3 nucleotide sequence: TGTGCCAGCAGCTTACAGGGTACAGCAACCTCTGGAAACACCATATATTTT. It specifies CASSLQGTATSGNTIYF. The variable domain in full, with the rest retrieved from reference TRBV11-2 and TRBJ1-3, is EAGVAQSPRYKIIEKRQSVAFWCNPISGHATLYWYQQILGQGPKLLIQFQNNGVVDDSQLPKDRFSAERLKGVDSTLKIQPAKLEDSAVYLCASSLQGTATSGNTIYFGEGSWLTVV.

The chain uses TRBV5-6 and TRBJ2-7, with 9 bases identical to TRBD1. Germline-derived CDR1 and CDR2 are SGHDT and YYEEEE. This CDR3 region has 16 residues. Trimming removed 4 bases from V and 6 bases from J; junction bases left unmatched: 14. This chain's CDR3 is CASSRNPGQGRGEQYF. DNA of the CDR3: TGTGCCAGCAGCCGAAATCCGGGACAGGGAAGAGGCGAGCAGTACTTC.

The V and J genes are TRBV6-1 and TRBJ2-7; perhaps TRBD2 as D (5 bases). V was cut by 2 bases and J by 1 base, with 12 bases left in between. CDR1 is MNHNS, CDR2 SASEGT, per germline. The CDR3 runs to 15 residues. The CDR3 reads CASSETLRGSYEQYF. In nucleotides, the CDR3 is TGTGCCAGCAGTGAAACGCTCCGAGGGTCCTACGAGCAGTACTTC.

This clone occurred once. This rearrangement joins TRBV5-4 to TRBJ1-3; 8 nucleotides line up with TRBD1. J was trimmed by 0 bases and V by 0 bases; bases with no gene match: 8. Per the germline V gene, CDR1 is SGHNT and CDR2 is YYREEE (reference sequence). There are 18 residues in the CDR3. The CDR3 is CASSLEAGGAGSGNTIYF. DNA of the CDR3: TGTGCCAGCAGCTTGGAGGCAGGGGGCGCGGGCTCTGGAAACACCATATATTTT.

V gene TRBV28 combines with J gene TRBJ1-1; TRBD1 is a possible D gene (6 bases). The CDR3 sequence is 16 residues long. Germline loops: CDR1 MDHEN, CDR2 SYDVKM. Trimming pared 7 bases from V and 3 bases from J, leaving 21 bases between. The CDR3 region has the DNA TGTGCCAGCACGTCGACAGGTGGGGGATCCCACACTGAAGCTTTCTTT. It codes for CASTSTGGGSHTEAFF.

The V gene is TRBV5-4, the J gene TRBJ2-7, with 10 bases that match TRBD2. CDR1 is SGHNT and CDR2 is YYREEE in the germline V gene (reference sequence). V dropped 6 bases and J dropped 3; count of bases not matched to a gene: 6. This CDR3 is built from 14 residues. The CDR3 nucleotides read TGTGCCAGCAACCTAGCGGGAGTCGGCTACGAGCAGTACTTC. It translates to CASNLAGVGYEQYF.

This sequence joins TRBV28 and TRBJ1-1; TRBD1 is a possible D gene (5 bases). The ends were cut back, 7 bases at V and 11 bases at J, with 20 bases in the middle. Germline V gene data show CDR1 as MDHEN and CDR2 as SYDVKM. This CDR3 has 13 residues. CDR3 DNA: TGTGCCAGCACCTCAGTGGGAGGGGAAGTTGCTTTCTTT. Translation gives CASTSVGGEVAFF.

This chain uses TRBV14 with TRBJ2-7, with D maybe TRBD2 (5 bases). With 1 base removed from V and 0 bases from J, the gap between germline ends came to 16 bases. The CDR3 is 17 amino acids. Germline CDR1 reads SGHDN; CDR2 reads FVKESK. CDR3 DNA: TGTGCCAGCAGCCAAGCCCGAGGGTTCACCACCTCCTACGAGCAGTACTTC. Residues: CASSQARGFTTSYEQYF.

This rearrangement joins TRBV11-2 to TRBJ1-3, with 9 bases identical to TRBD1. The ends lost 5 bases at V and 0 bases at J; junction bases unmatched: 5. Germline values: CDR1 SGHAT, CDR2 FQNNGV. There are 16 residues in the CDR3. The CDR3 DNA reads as TGTGCCAGCAGCACAGGGACAGGGCCCTCTGGAAACACCATATATTTT. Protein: CASSTGTGPSGNTIYF.

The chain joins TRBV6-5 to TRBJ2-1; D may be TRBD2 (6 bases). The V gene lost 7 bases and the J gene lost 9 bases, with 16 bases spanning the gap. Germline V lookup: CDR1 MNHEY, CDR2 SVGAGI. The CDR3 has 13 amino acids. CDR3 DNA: TGTGCCAGCACTAGGGCGACTAGTTTTGAGCAGTTCTTC. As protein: CASTRATSFEQFF.

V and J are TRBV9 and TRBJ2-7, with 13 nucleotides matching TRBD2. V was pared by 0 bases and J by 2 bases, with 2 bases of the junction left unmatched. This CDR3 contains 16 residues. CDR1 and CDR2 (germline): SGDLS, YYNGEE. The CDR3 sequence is CASSVAGTSGTYEQYF. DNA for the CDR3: TGTGCCAGCAGCGTAGCCGGGACTAGCGGGACCTACGAGCAGTACTTC.

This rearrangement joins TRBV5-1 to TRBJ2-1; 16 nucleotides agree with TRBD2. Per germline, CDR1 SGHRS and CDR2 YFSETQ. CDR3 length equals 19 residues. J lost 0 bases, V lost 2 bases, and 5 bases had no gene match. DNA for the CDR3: TGCGCCAGCAGCTTAGGGACTAGCGGGGGGGTGCCCTCCTACAATGAGCAGTTCTTC. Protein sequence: CASSLGTSGGVPSYNEQFF.

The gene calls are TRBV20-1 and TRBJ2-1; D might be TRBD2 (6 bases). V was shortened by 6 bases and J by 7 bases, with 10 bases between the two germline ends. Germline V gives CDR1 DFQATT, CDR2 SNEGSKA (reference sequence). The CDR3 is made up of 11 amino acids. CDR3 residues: CSAKLANEQFF. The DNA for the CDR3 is TGCAGTGCCAAACTAGCAAATGAGCAGTTCTTC.

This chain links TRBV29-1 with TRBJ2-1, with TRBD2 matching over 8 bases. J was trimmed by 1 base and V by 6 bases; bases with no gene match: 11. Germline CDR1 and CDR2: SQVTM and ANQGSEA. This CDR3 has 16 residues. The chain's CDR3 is CSVDTRGASSYNEQFF. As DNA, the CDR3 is TGCAGCGTAGACACGCGGGGGGCCTCTTCCTACAATGAGCAGTTCTTC.

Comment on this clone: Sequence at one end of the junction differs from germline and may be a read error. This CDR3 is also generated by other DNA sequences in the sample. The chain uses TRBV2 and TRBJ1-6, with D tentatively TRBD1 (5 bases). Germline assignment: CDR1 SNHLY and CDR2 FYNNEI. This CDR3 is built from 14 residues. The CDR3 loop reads CASSQGLYNSPLHF. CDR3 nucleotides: TGTGCCAGCAGTCAGGGTCTCTATAATTCCCCCCTCCACTTT.

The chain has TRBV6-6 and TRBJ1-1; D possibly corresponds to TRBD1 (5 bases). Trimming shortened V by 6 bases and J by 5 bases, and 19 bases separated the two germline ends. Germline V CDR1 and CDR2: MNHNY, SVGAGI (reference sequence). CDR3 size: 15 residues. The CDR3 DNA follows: TGTGCCAGCAGCCCCGACGGGGGGGGTAGGACTGAAGCTTTCTTT. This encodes CASSPDGGGRTEAFF.

The CDR3 nucleotides are TGTGCCAGCAGCCCGCGGGGGGAGACTGAAGCTTTCTTT. Translated, it gives CASSPRGETEAFF. The chain recombines TRBV7-2 with TRBJ1-1, with a tentative D call TRBD1 (5 bases). V was shortened by 5 bases and J by 5 bases, with 12 bases between the two germline ends. The CDR3 loop spans 13 amino acids. Germline V gives CDR1 SGHTA, CDR2 FQGNSA.

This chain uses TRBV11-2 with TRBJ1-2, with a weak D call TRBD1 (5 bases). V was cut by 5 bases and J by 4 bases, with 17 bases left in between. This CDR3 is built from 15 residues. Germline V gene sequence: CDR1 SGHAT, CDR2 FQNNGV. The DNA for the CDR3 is TGTGCCAGCAGCCCGACAGCAACTAAATCCTATGGCTACACCTTC. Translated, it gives CASSPTATKSYGYTF.

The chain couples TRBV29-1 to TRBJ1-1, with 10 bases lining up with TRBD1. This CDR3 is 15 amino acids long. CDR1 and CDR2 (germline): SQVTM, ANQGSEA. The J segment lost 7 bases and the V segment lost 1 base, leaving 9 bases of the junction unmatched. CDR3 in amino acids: CSVEGSRQGAGEAFF. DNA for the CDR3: TGCAGCGTTGAAGGTAGTAGACAGGGGGCCGGTGAAGCTTTCTTT. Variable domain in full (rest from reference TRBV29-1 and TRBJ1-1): SAVISQKPSRDICQRGTSLTIQCQVDSQVTMMFWYRQQPGQSLTLIATANQGSEATYESGFVIDKFPISRPNLTFSTLTVSNMSPEDSSIYLCSVEGSRQGAGEAFFGQGTRLTVV.

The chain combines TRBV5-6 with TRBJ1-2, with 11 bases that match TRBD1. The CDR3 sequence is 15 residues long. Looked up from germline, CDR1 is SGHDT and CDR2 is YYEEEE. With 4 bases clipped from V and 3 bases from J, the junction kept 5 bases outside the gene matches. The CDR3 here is CASSPPGQGDYGYTF. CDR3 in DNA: TGTGCCAGCAGCCCCCCGGGACAGGGGGACTATGGCTACACCTTC. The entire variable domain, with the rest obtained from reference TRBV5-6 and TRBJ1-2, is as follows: DAGVTQSPTHLIKTRGQQVTLRCSPKSGHDTVSWYQQALGQGPQFIFQYYEEEERQRGNFPDRFSGHQFPNYSSELNVNALLLGDSALYLCASSPPGQGDYGYTFGSGTRLTVV.

This chain's CDR3 is CASSPLGTGGDTDTQYF. The DNA of the CDR3 is TGTGCCAGCTCACCGCTCGGGACAGGGGGCGATACAGATACGCAGTATTTT. The chain links TRBV18 to TRBJ2-3; 12 bases align to TRBD1. The CDR3 runs to 17 residues. V lost 3 bases, J lost 3 bases, and 7 bases stayed unmatched. CDR1 and CDR2 (germline): KGHSH, LQKENI.

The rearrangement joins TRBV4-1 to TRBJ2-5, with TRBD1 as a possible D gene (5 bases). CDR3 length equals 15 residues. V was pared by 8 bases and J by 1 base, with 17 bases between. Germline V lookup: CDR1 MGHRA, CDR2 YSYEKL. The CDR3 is CASSGQWTSQETQYF. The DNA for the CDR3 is TGCGCCAGCTCCGGGCAGTGGACAAGCCAAGAGACCCAGTACTTC.

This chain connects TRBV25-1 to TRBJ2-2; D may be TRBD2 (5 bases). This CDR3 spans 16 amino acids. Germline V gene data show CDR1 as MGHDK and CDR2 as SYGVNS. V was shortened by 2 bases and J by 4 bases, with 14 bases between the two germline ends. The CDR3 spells CASSEEVGEGTGELFF. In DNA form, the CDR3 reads TGTGCCAGCAGTGAAGAAGTGGGAGAGGGCACCGGGGAGCTGTTTTTT.

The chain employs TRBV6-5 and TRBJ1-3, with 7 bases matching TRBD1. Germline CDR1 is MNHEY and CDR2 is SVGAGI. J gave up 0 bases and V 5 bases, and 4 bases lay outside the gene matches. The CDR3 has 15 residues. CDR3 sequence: CASSRDRDSGNTIYF. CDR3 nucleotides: TGTGCCAGCAGTCGAGACAGGGACTCTGGAAACACCATATATTTT.

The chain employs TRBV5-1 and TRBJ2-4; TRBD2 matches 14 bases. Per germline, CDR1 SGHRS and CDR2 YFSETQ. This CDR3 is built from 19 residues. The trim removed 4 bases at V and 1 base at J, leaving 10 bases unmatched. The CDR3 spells CASSLGLAGGPGAKNIQYF. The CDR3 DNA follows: TGCGCCAGCAGCCTTGGACTAGCGGGGGGCCCTGGGGCCAAAAACATTCAGTACTTC.